One and the same sample provided the 30 T cell receptor beta chains below, sequenced in a study of blood T cell repertoires in COVID-19. The data were produced by immunoSEQ multiplex PCR, yet TCRdb's version contains in-frame clones alone and is incomplete. The data show 200,000 to 250,000 clones, 89% seen once. The sequenced sample was peripheral blood. These receptors were taken from a man aged 55 to 70 who had recovered from COVID-19.

The chain carries TRBV10-1 and TRBJ2-5; a possible D gene is TRBD1 (6 bases). The germline CDR1 and CDR2 sequences are WNHNN and SYGVQD (reference sequence). This CDR3 is 16 amino acids long. V was cut by 5 bases and J by 0 bases, with 16 bases left in between. The CDR3 coding sequence is TGCGCCAGCAGTCAACCAGGGGTCGTCCACCAAGAGACCCAGTACTTC. It translates to CASSQPGVVHQETQYF.

The V call is TRBV29-1, the J call TRBJ2-2, with 12 bases identical to TRBD2. Germline assignment: CDR1 SQVTM and CDR2 ANQGSEA. The CDR3 sequence is 20 residues long. V dropped 1 base and J dropped 5; count of bases not matched to a gene: 17. CDR3 sequence: CSVEVWALAGGPVGTGELFF. CDR3 nucleotides: TGCAGCGTTGAAGTATGGGCTCTAGCGGGAGGGCCAGTGGGGACCGGGGAGCTGTTTTTT.

The table lists this clone with a few counts. V and J are TRBV7-2 and TRBJ1-5, with D possibly TRBD1 on 5 matching bases. The CDR3 length is 14 residues. Trimming left V 6 bases short and J 0 bases short, with 9 bases between. From germline, CDR1 is SGHTA and CDR2 FQGNSA. CDR3 sequence: CASSTDSSNQPQHF. Here the CDR3 DNA reads TGTGCCAGCAGTACTGACAGTAGCAATCAGCCCCAGCATTTT.

CDR3 sequence (DNA): TGTGCCAGCAGTCCTTCACGGGAGACCCAGTACTTC. It translates to CASSPSRETQYF. V gene TRBV6-5 combines with J gene TRBJ2-5, with D unresolved. There are 12 residues in the CDR3. V shed 5 bases and J shed 5 bases, with 9 bases lying between them. CDR1 is MNHEY, CDR2 SVGAGI, per germline.

The rearrangement joins TRBV5-4 to TRBJ2-2; 8 bases line up with TRBD2. V dropped 6 bases and J dropped 1; count of bases not matched to a gene: 5. CDR1 SGHNT and CDR2 YYREEE come from the germline V gene (reference sequence). This CDR3 contains 15 residues. The CDR3, as DNA: TGTGCCAGCAAACGCGCGGGGGGGAACACCGGGGAGCTGTTTTTT. Its translation: CASKRAGGNTGELFF.

V is TRBV4-3 and J is TRBJ2-7, with 7 bases that match TRBD2. This CDR3 comprises 15 residues. CDR1 and CDR2 (germline): LGHNA, YSLEER. Trimming removed 1 base from V and 3 bases from J; junction bases left unmatched: 6. CDR3 loop: CASSQGSSGLYEQYF. The CDR3 coding sequence is TGCGCCAGCAGCCAAGGGTCTAGCGGTCTCTACGAGCAGTACTTC.

This clone was picked up one time. The chain couples TRBV5-8 to TRBJ1-1; no firm D call. CDR3 length equals 14 residues. Germline V CDR1 and CDR2: SGHTS, YDEGEE. Trimming shortened V by 0 bases and J by 2 bases, and 8 bases separated the two germline ends. CDR3 in amino acids: CASSLVRSNTEAFF. CDR3 in DNA: TGTGCCAGCAGCTTGGTCAGATCCAACACTGAAGCTTTCTTT.

The J gene is TRBJ2-2, the V gene TRBV19; weak D call: TRBD2 (5 bases). Germline V CDR1 and CDR2: LNHDA, SQIVND (reference sequence). The CDR3 has 14 residues. V was cut by 4 bases and J by 2 bases, with 8 bases left in between. The CDR3 loop reads CASSTRGNTGELFF. The CDR3 nucleotides are TGTGCCAGTAGTACCCGGGGAAACACCGGGGAGCTGTTTTTT. The full variable domain, rest sourced from reference TRBV19 and TRBJ2-2, is DGGITQSPKYLFRKEGQNVTLSCEQNLNHDAMYWYRQDPGQGLRLIYYSQIVNDFQKGDIAEGYSVSREKKESFPLTVTSAQKNPTAFYLCASSTRGNTGELFFGEGSRLTVL.

The chain combines TRBV29-1 with TRBJ2-7; maybe TRBD2 (5 bases). The CDR3 loop spans 13 amino acids. The V end lost 6 bases, the J end lost 4 bases, and 16 bases lay between the germline ends. CDR1 and CDR2 from the germline V gene are SQVTM and ANQGSEA. CDR3 protein: CSVTSWTRYEQYF. DNA for the CDR3: TGCAGCGTAACATCGTGGACTCGGTACGAGCAGTACTTC.

The genes are TRBV10-3 and TRBJ1-2; the D gene is possibly TRBD1 (5 bases). V was clipped by 4 bases and J by 6 bases, with 15 bases between them. The CDR3 covers 14 residues. Germline assignment: CDR1 ENHRY and CDR2 SYGVKD. CDR3 in DNA: TGTGCCATCAGTGGGACATTTGGACGCGATGGCTACACCTTC. Its translation is CAISGTFGRDGYTF.

This clone was seen just once. This rearrangement joins TRBV10-3 to TRBJ2-4; 8 bases agree with TRBD1. Germline V lookup: CDR1 ENHRY, CDR2 SYGVKD. The CDR3 covers 16 residues. Trimming at V came to 2 bases and at J to 2 bases, leaving 5 bases not matched to a gene. The CDR3 sequence: CAISEGQGATKNIQYF. For the CDR3, the DNA is TGTGCCATCAGTGAGGGCCAGGGGGCGACCAAAAACATTCAGTACTTC.

The CDR3 spells CASSQRSGAETQYF. The DNA of the CDR3 is TGTGCCAGCAGCCAACGGTCGGGAGCAGAGACCCAGTACTTC. V is TRBV13 and J is TRBJ2-5; a possible D gene is TRBD2 (6 bases). Trimming stripped 5 bases from V and 4 bases from J, with 14 bases between. From germline, CDR1 is PRHDT and CDR2 FYEKMQ (reference sequence). This CDR3 is built from 14 residues.

The chain combines TRBV12-3 or TRBV12-4 with TRBJ1-2, with a possible D match to TRBD1 (6 bases). The V gene lost 3 bases and the J gene lost 4 bases, with 9 bases spanning the gap. This CDR3 region has 13 residues. The CDR3 DNA is TGTGCCAGCAGTTTCGGACAGAGCTATGGCTACACCTTC. Its protein product is CASSFGQSYGYTF.

The chain employs TRBV9 and TRBJ1-2; D is unclear. This CDR3 spans 14 amino acids. CDR1 and CDR2 (germline): SGDLS, YYNGEE. The V and J ends lost 1 base and 3 bases respectively, with 10 bases between them. This CDR3 reads CASSVKSADYGYTF. CDR3 DNA sequence: TGTGCCAGCAGCGTAAAATCTGCAGACTATGGCTACACCTTC.

V and J are TRBV27 and TRBJ1-5, with D tentatively TRBD1 (5 bases). The V end lost 2 bases, the J end lost 12 bases, and 23 bases lay between the germline ends. The germline V gene has CDR1 MNHEY and CDR2 SMNVEV (reference sequence). This CDR3 region has 16 residues. CDR3 DNA sequence: TGTGCCAGCAGTTTACTAAGTCGAGGGGCGGGAGGAGGCCAGCATTTT. Protein: CASSLLSRGAGGGQHF.

The chain combines TRBV15 with TRBJ1-1; D gene ambiguous. Trimming removed 1 base from V and 0 bases from J, with 9 bases in between. Germline assignment: CDR1 LNHNV and CDR2 YYDKDF (reference sequence). The CDR3 is 15 amino acids. CDR3 loop: CATSRGGQMNTEAFF. The CDR3 DNA reads as TGTGCCACCAGCAGAGGTGGGCAGATGAACACTGAAGCTTTCTTT.

This sequence joins TRBV18 and TRBJ2-1; D is ambiguous. Germline V lookup: CDR1 KGHSH, CDR2 LQKENI. CDR3 length: 15 amino acids. V gave up 2 bases and J gave up 0 bases, with 8 bases separating them. CDR3 residues: CASSPSLSSYNEQFF. The CDR3 nucleotides read TGTGCCAGCTCACCATCTCTGAGCTCCTACAATGAGCAGTTCTTC.

This sequence joins TRBV4-3 and TRBJ2-3; 8 nucleotides agree with TRBD2. V shed 0 bases and J 5 bases; nucleotides not matched to a gene: 1. The CDR3 totals 14 residues. In germline, CDR1 is LGHNA, CDR2 YSLEER. CDR3 sequence reads: CASSQDGGGDTQYF. CDR3 sequence (DNA): TGCGCCAGCAGCCAAGACGGGGGGGGAGATACGCAGTATTTT.

The rearrangement uses TRBV6-1 and TRBJ2-3; maybe TRBD2 (6 bases). This CDR3 comprises 18 residues. Germline V gene lookup returns CDR1 MNHNS and CDR2 SASEGT. The V gene lost 4 bases and the J gene lost 1 base, with 21 bases spanning the gap. Written as DNA, the CDR3 is TGTGCCAGCAGTGGGCGAGGGTCCGGGACTCGAGGCACAGATACGCAGTATTTT. It is translated as CASSGRGSGTRGTDTQYF.

In this sample, this clone turned up once. The chain has TRBV27 and TRBJ1-4; 11 bases match TRBD1. V lost 6 bases to trimming and J lost 0 bases; unmatched junction nucleotides: 18. Germline CDR1 is MNHEY and CDR2 is SMNVEV (reference sequence). The CDR3 totals 21 residues. CDR3 bases: TGTGCCAGCAGCCATTACACTCCCGGGACAGGGGGTTTAGCAACTAATGAAAAACTGTTTTTT. It yields the protein CASSHYTPGTGGLATNEKLFF. Full variable domain (rest looked up from reference TRBV27 and TRBJ1-4): EAQVTQNPRYLITVTGKKLTVTCSQNMNHEYMSWYRQDPGLGLRQIYYSMNVEVTDKGDVPEGYKVSRKEKRNFPLILESPSPNQTSLYFCASSHYTPGTGGLATNEKLFFGSGTQLSVL.

This CDR3 is CASSLGGFANTGELFF. CDR3 sequence (DNA): TGTGCCAGCAGCTTGGGAGGGTTCGCGAACACCGGGGAGCTGTTTTTT. The chain couples TRBV5-4 to TRBJ2-2; D perhaps matches TRBD2 (5 bases). The CDR3 runs to 16 residues. Trimming removed 0 bases at V and 0 bases at J, with 9 bases between. The V gene's germline CDR1 is SGHNT and CDR2 YYREEE (reference sequence).

This clone was detected a few times. V usage is TRBV6-5 and J usage is TRBJ1-1; TRBD1 agrees at 7 bases. The CDR3 has 14 residues. J gave up 4 bases and V 5 bases, and 7 bases lay outside the gene matches. Germline CDR1 MNHEY, CDR2 SVGAGI. This CDR3 is CASSLTGAFTEAFF. CDR3 sequence (DNA): TGTGCCAGCAGTCTTACAGGGGCCTTCACTGAAGCTTTCTTT.

This chain uses TRBV7-3 with TRBJ2-7; 7 bases are a match to TRBD1. This CDR3 is built from 16 residues. V shed 5 bases and J 3 bases; nucleotides not matched to a gene: 13. From germline, CDR1 is SGHTA and CDR2 FQGTGA. The CDR3 loop reads CASSTRRTGNLYEQYF. The CDR3 bases are TGTGCCAGCAGCACTCGCCGGACAGGCAACCTCTACGAGCAGTACTTC. Full variable domain (missing parts from reference TRBV7-3 and TRBJ2-7): GAGVSQTPSNKVTEKGKYVELRCDPISGHTALYWYRQSLGQGPEFLIYFQGTGAADDSGLPNDRFFAVRPEGSVSTLKIQRTERGDSAVYLCASSTRRTGNLYEQYFGPGTRLTVT.

V gene TRBV11-2 combines with J gene TRBJ2-7, with TRBD2 matching over 8 bases. V dropped 2 bases and J dropped 5; count of bases not matched to a gene: 5. Germline V lookup: CDR1 SGHAT, CDR2 FQNNGV. The CDR3 has 14 residues. The DNA of the CDR3 is TGTGCCAGCAGCTTATCCGGGAGGGCGGACGAGCAGTACTTC. Protein: CASSLSGRADEQYF.

There are a few counts of this clone. V is TRBV4-1 and J is TRBJ2-3; TRBD2 matches 13 bases. Germline V lookup: CDR1 MGHRA, CDR2 YSYEKL. This CDR3 comprises 17 residues. V lost 3 bases to trimming and J lost 5 bases; unmatched junction nucleotides: 8. CDR3 DNA: TGCGCCAGCAGCCAGGCCGGGACTAGCGGGGTGAAAGATACGCAGTATTTT. Translation gives CASSQAGTSGVKDTQYF.

CDR3 loop: CASTGEGDTQYF. The CDR3 DNA follows: TGTGCCAGCACCGGGGAGGGAGATACGCAGTATTTT. The chain carries TRBV2 and TRBJ2-3; 7 bases match TRBD2. Germline CDR1 reads SNHLY; CDR2 reads FYNNEI. The V segment lost 7 bases and the J segment 5 bases; nucleotides outside the gene matches: 3. This CDR3 is built from 12 residues.

The rearrangement joins TRBV9 to TRBJ2-7; D is unresolved. Germline-derived CDR1 and CDR2 are SGDLS and YYNGEE. The CDR3 runs to 16 residues. The V end was cut by 4 bases, the J end by 4 bases, with 21 bases between. CDR3 loop: CASSPVAADPGYEQYF. In DNA, the CDR3 is TGTGCCAGCAGCCCAGTGGCGGCAGACCCTGGGTACGAGCAGTACTTC. The variable domain in full, with the rest retrieved from reference TRBV9 and TRBJ2-7, is DSGVTQTPKHLITATGQRVTLRCSPRSGDLSVYWYQQSLDQGLQFLIQYYNGEERAKGNILERFSAQQFPDLHSELNLSSLELGDSALYFCASSPVAADPGYEQYFGPGTRLTVT.

The chain has TRBV19 and TRBJ2-5; 8 positions agree with TRBD1. The V gene end was trimmed by 4 bases and the J gene end by 5 bases; junction bases not matched to a gene: 12. The CDR3 is made up of 16 amino acids. Germline-derived CDR1 and CDR2 are LNHDA and SQIVND (reference sequence). The CDR3 region has the DNA TGTGCCAGTAGTAGTTTTGCCGGACAGGGTGACGAGACCCAGTACTTC. It is translated as CASSSFAGQGDETQYF.

The chain employs TRBV19 and TRBJ1-2; maybe TRBD1 (6 bases). Germline values: CDR1 LNHDA, CDR2 SQIVND (reference sequence). There are 13 residues in the CDR3. Between the trimmed V and J ends, which lost 2 bases and 8 bases, there was a span of 12 bases. The CDR3 DNA follows: TGTGCCAGTAGTATAAGGGGGATCGACGGCTACACCTTC. This sequence encodes CASSIRGIDGYTF.

The chain links TRBV5-1 to TRBJ2-5, with 8 bases identical to TRBD2. J gave up 5 bases and V 3 bases, and 3 bases lay outside the gene matches. This CDR3 region has 13 residues. The germline V gene encodes CDR1 SGHRS and CDR2 YFSETQ. The CDR3 DNA is TGCGCCAGCAGCTCGGGGGGGCCGGAGACCCAGTACTTC. It specifies CASSSGGPETQYF.